These 21 T cell receptor beta chains were all obtained from the same sample, sequenced in a study of shared clonotypes between healthy human individuals. Profiled with immunoSEQ multiplex PCR; TCRdb holds only in-frame clones, not every one. This sample has approximately 2.4 million clones, with almost 96% found just once. The sample was naive CD4+ T cells sorted from blood. As for subset: CD45RA+ positively selected. These receptors were taken from a man aged 18 to 35 in good health.

In the case of this clone: The identical CDR3 is also encoded by other nucleotide sequences in the sample. This chain joins TRBV18 and TRBJ2-5; TRBD2 is a possible D gene (7 bases). Trimming left V 3 bases short and J 4 bases short, with 18 bases between. Germline CDR1 and CDR2: KGHSH and LQKENI. There are 16 residues in the CDR3. The CDR3 is CASSPPGTGGGETQYF. CDR3 nucleotide sequence: TGTGCCAGCTCACCGCCCGGAACGGGGGGCGGAGAGACCCAGTACTTC.

The chain couples TRBV7-2 to TRBJ2-1, with D tentatively TRBD1 or TRBD2 (5 bases each). Per the germline V gene, CDR1 is SGHTA and CDR2 is FQGNSA. Trimming shortened V by 1 base and J by 6 bases, and 13 bases separated the two germline ends. The CDR3 is 15 residues long. The CDR3 bases are TGTGCCAGCAGCTTAGTTGGGGGAGTGGGCAATGAGCAGTTCTTC. Its translation: CASSLVGGVGNEQFF.

The chain is built from TRBV29-1 and TRBJ1-3, with D maybe TRBD1 (6 bases). Germline CDR1 is SQVTM and CDR2 is ANQGSEA. The CDR3 has 13 amino acids. Deletions cut 6 bases from V and 0 bases from J, with 9 bases between. CDR3 DNA sequence: TGCAGCGTCGGACAGACCTCTGGAAACACCATATATTTT. Its translation: CSVGQTSGNTIYF.

This clone has just one count. Different DNA sequences within this sample yield the same CDR3. The chain has TRBV4-2 and TRBJ1-4; 11 positions agree with TRBD1. With 0 bases clipped from V and 8 bases from J, the junction kept 5 bases outside the gene matches. CDR1 is LGHNA and CDR2 is YNFKEQ in the germline V gene. The CDR3 sequence is 16 residues long. In DNA, the CDR3 is TGTGCCAGCAGCCAAGATGGGACAGGGGGGAACGAAAAACTGTTTTTT. Its translation is CASSQDGTGGNEKLFF.

As DNA, the CDR3 is TGTGCCAGCAGTGAACAGACAGGGGGGAACTATGGCTACACCTTC. Its translation is CASSEQTGGNYGYTF. This sequence joins TRBV6-1 and TRBJ1-2; 9 bases match TRBD1. The ends lost 2 bases at V and 2 bases at J; junction bases unmatched: 3. The CDR3 sequence is 15 residues long. CDR1 and CDR2 (germline): MNHNS, SASEGT.

The V call is TRBV7-2, the J call TRBJ2-2; TRBD1 matches 8 bases. V was clipped by 5 bases and J by 6 bases; unmatched bases: 5. CDR1 and CDR2 (germline): SGHTA, FQGNSA. The CDR3 runs to 14 residues. This chain's CDR3 is CASSGRRGPGELFF. Here the CDR3 DNA reads TGTGCCAGCAGCGGGCGCAGGGGGCCCGGGGAGCTGTTTTTT.

This clone was recorded only once. The chain links TRBV19 to TRBJ2-1; D is ambiguous. CDR1 and CDR2 (germline): LNHDA, SQIVND (reference sequence). V was shortened by 5 bases and J by 4 bases, with 12 bases between the two germline ends. The CDR3 contains 14 residues. The CDR3 DNA follows: TGTGCCAGTAGTCCCCGATCTTCATACAATGAGCAGTTCTTC. It is translated as CASSPRSSYNEQFF.

In nucleotides, the CDR3 is TGTGCCTGGGGGAACGGAAGGGACGAACTGTTTTTT. Translated: CAWGNGRDELFF. The chain carries TRBV30 and TRBJ1-4, with a tentative D call TRBD1 (5 bases). The CDR3 contains 12 residues. Germline V gives CDR1 GTSNPN, CDR2 SVGIG (reference sequence). Trimming removed 5 bases at V and 12 bases at J, with 16 bases between.

This chain links TRBV7-2 with TRBJ2-1; no clear D. The V gene lost 5 bases and the J gene lost 3 bases, with 14 bases spanning the gap. Germline V gene sequence: CDR1 SGHTA, CDR2 FQGNSA. The CDR3 loop spans 15 amino acids. The CDR3 DNA sequence: TGTGCCAGCAGCCAGGACGGATTATTCTACAATGAGCAGTTCTTC. Residues: CASSQDGLFYNEQFF.

V gene TRBV4-2 combines with J gene TRBJ2-1; 10 bases are a match to TRBD2. The length of the CDR3 is 16 residues. Losses at the gene ends were 1 base for V and 4 bases for J; bases not matched to a gene: 4. Looked up from germline, CDR1 is LGHNA and CDR2 is YNFKEQ. Here the CDR3 DNA reads TGTGCCAGCAGCCAAGGTAGCGGGGGGAATTACAATGAGCAGTTCTTC. Translating it yields CASSQGSGGNYNEQFF.

The rearrangement links TRBV6-6 to TRBJ2-7, with 13 bases aligning to TRBD2. V lost 6 bases, J lost 7 bases, and 9 bases stayed unmatched. This CDR3 comprises 15 residues. CDR1 and CDR2 (germline): MNHNY, SVGAGI (reference sequence). CDR3 DNA sequence: TGTGCCAGCAGGGGTACTAGCGGGAGGGCTCGGGAGCAGTACTTC. This encodes CASRGTSGRAREQYF.

This rearrangement joins TRBV11-2 to TRBJ1-2; tentatively, D is TRBD1 (5 bases). From germline, CDR1 is SGHAT and CDR2 FQNNGV. With 3 bases removed from V and 2 bases from J, the gap between germline ends came to 16 bases. This CDR3 contains 16 residues. The CDR3 spells CASSFQLGTENYGYTF. The CDR3 nucleotides read TGTGCCAGCAGCTTCCAACTTGGGACCGAAAACTATGGCTACACCTTC.

The chain is built from TRBV4-1 and TRBJ2-7, with D hard to call. The CDR3 runs to 14 residues. CDR1 MGHRA and CDR2 YSYEKL come from the germline V gene. Trimming took off 0 bases at V and 2 bases at J, with 8 bases between the two ends. The CDR3 DNA sequence: TGCGCCAGCAGCCAAGATGGTCCTCCCTACGAGCAGTACTTC. Encoded protein: CASSQDGPPYEQYF.

V is TRBV10-3 and J is TRBJ2-2, with D uncertain. This CDR3 spans 13 amino acids. V lost 3 bases, J lost 6 bases, and 8 bases lay in between. CDR1 and CDR2 from the germline V gene are ENHRY and SYGVKD. The CDR3 DNA reads TGTGCCATCAGTGAATCGGCCCCCGGGGAGCTGTTTTTT. Its protein is CAISESAPGELFF.

This clone was detected once. CDR3 nucleotide sequence: TGTGCCAGCAGACCGACTCGGAAGACAGGGAGGGGCACTGAAGCTTTCTTT. Translating it yields CASRPTRKTGRGTEAFF. This rearrangement joins TRBV6-7 to TRBJ1-1; TRBD1 aligns across 7 bases. TRBV6-7 is filed as an ORF, its function uncertain. Germline trimming cut 6 bases from V and 4 bases from J; bases unmatched to any gene: 17. The CDR3 is 17 amino acids.

The V and J genes are TRBV30 and TRBJ2-1; 9 nucleotides align to TRBD2. This CDR3 has 17 residues. CDR1 and CDR2 from the germline V gene are GTSNPN and SVGIG (reference sequence). Germline trimming cut 1 base from V and 2 bases from J; bases unmatched to any gene: 9. DNA of the CDR3: TGTGCCTGGAGTGCCCACTTGGGCGGGGGGGCCTACAATGAGCAGTTCTTC. Protein product: CAWSAHLGGGAYNEQFF.

CDR3 in DNA: TGCGCCAGCAGCCTCGGACTAGCGGGGGCTACAACCTACTCCTACGAGCAGTACTTC. Residues: CASSLGLAGATTYSYEQYF. V gene TRBV5-1 combines with J gene TRBJ2-7; 13 bases match TRBD2. Per the germline V gene, CDR1 is SGHRS and CDR2 is YFSETQ. Trimming took 4 bases from V and 0 from J; bases not matched to a gene: 13. This CDR3 region has 19 residues.

The V and J genes are TRBV7-9 and TRBJ1-1; D is ambiguous. The CDR3 loop spans 14 amino acids. Germline CDR1 reads SEHNR; CDR2 reads FQNEAQ (reference sequence). Trimming pared 4 bases from V and 4 bases from J, leaving 13 bases between. The DNA of the CDR3 is TGTGCCAGCAGCTCCGAAGGTCAGGCCACTGAAGCTTTCTTT. Translation gives CASSSEGQATEAFF. The entire variable domain, with the rest obtained from reference TRBV7-9 and TRBJ1-1, is as follows: DTGVSQNPRHKITKRGQNVTFRCDPISEHNRLYWYRQTLGQGPEFLTYFQNEAQLEKSRLLSDRFSAERPKGSFSTLEIQRTEQGDSAMYLCASSSEGQATEAFFGQGTRLTVV.

The rearrangement uses TRBV6-5 and TRBJ2-1; maybe TRBD1 (6 bases). The CDR3 loop spans 12 amino acids. Deletions cut 3 bases from V and 10 bases from J, with 10 bases between. Germline lookup yields CDR1 MNHEY and CDR2 SVGAGI. CDR3 sequence (DNA): TGTGCCAGCAGTTATTATACAGGGGAGCAGTTCTTC. Residues: CASSYYTGEQFF.

V usage is TRBV30 and J usage is TRBJ1-4; D unresolved. V was clipped by 0 bases and J by 2 bases, with 7 bases between them. Germline V lookup: CDR1 GTSNPN, CDR2 SVGIG (reference sequence). The CDR3 totals 14 residues. CDR3 coding DNA: TGTGCCTGGAGTGTATTTTCTACTAATGAAAAACTGTTTTTT. Translation: CAWSVFSTNEKLFF.

J is TRBJ2-7 and V is TRBV7-8; D remains unclear. Germline CDR1 reads SGHVS; CDR2 reads FQNEAQ. The CDR3 loop spans 12 amino acids. Trimming took 2 bases from V and 4 from J, leaving 6 bases between them. The CDR3 reads CASSLLGYEQYF. In DNA form, the CDR3 reads TGTGCCAGCAGCTTATTGGGTTACGAGCAGTACTTC.